This is a list of T cell receptor beta chains from one sample in a study of shared clonotypes between healthy human individuals. Profiled with immunoSEQ multiplex PCR; TCRdb holds only in-frame clones, not every one. This table holds about 2,200,000 clones, roughly 91% found once. Sequenced sample: naive CD8+ T cells from PBMCs. These receptors were collected from a man aged 18 to 35 in good health. Some clones in this sample may be carry-over from other donors' samples. The CDR3 runs from the conserved cysteine through the conserved F or W. A D gene is named only where the DNA matches it firmly. The size of a clone is reported for some rows only, either as once, few or many, or as a class for expanded clones.

clone size	V gene	J gene	D gene	CDR3 DNA	CDR3 protein
-	TRBV28	TRBJ2-6	-	TGTGCCAGCTCGGCCCTGAGGTTCCGCTTGGGGGGTTCTGGGGCCAACGTCCTGACTTTC	CASSALRFRLGGSGANVLTF
-	TRBV5-6	TRBJ2-2	-	TGTGCCAGCAGTATAAGACAGTTATACACCGGGGAGCTGTTTTTT	CASSIRQLYTGELFF
-	TRBV27	TRBJ2-7	TRBD1	TGTGCCAGCAGTCACGTCGCACTAACCGGGACAGGGGCCCACGAGCAGTACTTC	CASSHVALTGTGAHEQYF
once	TRBV7-9	TRBJ2-7	-	TGTGCCAGTCCTCCCCCGGACACTCGTCTTGGAGAGCAGTACTTC	CASPPPDTRLGEQYF
-	TRBV27	TRBJ2-2	-	TGTGCCAGCAGTTTAAACACCGGGGAGCTGTTTTTT	CASSLNTGELFF
-	TRBV9	TRBJ2-2	-	TGTGCCAGCAGCGTAGGTGGGGGAACCGGGGAGCTGTTTTTT	CASSVGGGTGELFF
-	TRBV7-2	TRBJ1-2	TRBD1	TGTGCCAGCAGCCCGGGGACAGGGTTGTATGGCTACACCTTC	CASSPGTGLYGYTF
-	TRBV9	TRBJ1-1	TRBD1	TGTGCCAGCAGCATTACAGGGGGAAGGACTGAAGCTTTCTTT	CASSITGGRTEAFF
-	TRBV6-6	TRBJ1-4	-	TGTGCCAGCAGCCCTCGGACGAGTAATGAAAAACTGTTTTTT	CASSPRTSNEKLFF
-	TRBV7-9	TRBJ2-7	-	TGTGCCAGCAGGCGGGGGACAGCTTACTACGAGCAGTACTTC	CASRRGTAYYEQYF
-	TRBV4-1	TRBJ1-2	TRBD1	TGCGCCAGCAGCCAAGACCTACAGGGGGCGCCTAACTATGGCTACACCTTC	CASSQDLQGAPNYGYTF
-	TRBV7-9	TRBJ2-3	TRBD2	TGTGCCAGCAGCATAGCGGGAGGGCCCGGTTGGGCAGATACGCAGTATTTT	CASSIAGGPGWADTQYF
-	TRBV6-5	TRBJ2-3	-	TGTGCCAGCACCCCGCGGAGTGGGCCCGATACGCAGTATTTT	CASTPRSGPDTQYF
-	TRBV13	TRBJ2-7	TRBD2	TGTGCCAGCAGCTTAGGTGTGACTAGCGAGGACGAGCAGTACTTC	CASSLGVTSEDEQYF
-	TRBV28	TRBJ1-2	-	TGTGCCAGCAGTCTTCCTCACAGGGTGGACTATGGCTACACCTTC	CASSLPHRVDYGYTF
-	TRBV7-2	TRBJ1-2	-	TGTGCCAGCAGCTTAGAAGCAGGCGACTATGGCTACACCTTC	CASSLEAGDYGYTF
-	TRBV25-1	TRBJ2-4	TRBD2	TGTGCCAGCAGTGCGGGGGGTCTAGTTTGGGTCTTC	CASSAGGLVWVF
-	TRBV18	TRBJ2-3	-	TGTGCCAGCGGCTCTCTAGCGTCTAGCACAGATACGCAGTATTTT	CASGSLASSTDTQYF